This TCR beta chain was obtained from a study of blood T cell repertoires in COVID-19. Overall study context: There were acute and convalescent COVID-19 samples, and they came from the United States, Italy and Spain. Sources were T cells, B-cell-depleted T cells, or PBMCs; the material itself was cDNA or gDNA.

CDR1 ENHRY and CDR2 SYGVKD come from the germline V gene. Trimming removed 3 bases from V and 3 bases from J; junction bases left unmatched: 4. The CDR3 is 14 amino acids. Shortly before study entry, within 2 weeks, exposed participants had met a COVID-19 case. Assay used: immunoSEQ multiplex PCR; TCRdb lists only in-frame clones, some missing. The sample carries 250,000 or so clones, 80% to 95% recorded once. This clonotype originated in a man aged 40-49 years who had been exposed to COVID-19. This rearrangement joins TRBV10-3 to TRBJ1-2; 7 bases agree with TRBD1. Sequenced input: PBMCs or T cells enriched from blood (not recorded which). CDR3 protein: CAISENRGYYGYTF. In DNA form, the CDR3 reads TGTGCCATCAGTGAAAACAGGGGCTACTATGGCTACACCTTC.